Each of the 10 T cell receptor beta chains below was sequenced from the same sample in a study of patients and donors after allogeneic stem cell transplantation. TCRdb ran MiXCR on the RT-PCR reads and lists one entry per CDR3 protein. The sample holds 410,000 or so distinct CDR3 sequences; 16% are singletons and the top ten take less than 8.5%. The sample was blood, either unsorted or a sorted T cell fraction (not recorded which). The receptors here all came from a human donor who was either an allogeneic HSCT recipient or a stem cell or donor lymphocyte infusion donor (not recorded which). It is not recorded whose cells these are; they may come from a transplant donor.

This clonotype was detected only a few times. The V and J genes are TRBV20-1 and TRBJ1-1, with unresolved D. This CDR3 is built from 16 residues. The germline V gene has CDR1 DFQATT and CDR2 SNEGSKA (reference sequence). CDR3 DNA sequence: TGCAGCGCAAGCCAGGCTTCGACATTTTTGAACACTGAAGCTTTCTTT. Translated: CSASQASTFLNTEAFF.

The chain is built from TRBV11-3 and TRBJ2-3, with D perhaps given as TRBD1 or TRBD2 (6 bases each). The CDR3 sequence is 16 residues long. The germline V and J ends were trimmed by 3 bases and 4 bases, with 17 bases remaining between them. Germline CDR1 SGHNT, CDR2 YENEEA. The CDR3 DNA reads as TGTGCCAGCAGCTTCTCGAAGGGGGGACCTCCAGATACGCAGTATTTT. Translated, it gives CASSFSKGGPPDTQYF.

There are many counts of this clonotype. This chain joins TRBV29-1 and TRBJ1-1; tentatively, D is TRBD1 (6 bases). CDR1 is SQVTM, CDR2 ANQGSEA, per germline. This CDR3 comprises 16 residues. V was pared by 1 base and J by 2 bases, with 17 bases between. The CDR3 is CSVEGADGQLNTEAFF. CDR3 in DNA: TGCAGCGTTGAAGGGGCGGATGGACAGCTTAACACTGAAGCTTTCTTT. Looking up the rest from reference TRBV29-1 and TRBJ1-1 gives the full variable domain: SAVISQKPSRDICQRGTSLTIQCQVDSQVTMMFWYRQQPGQSLTLIATANQGSEATYESGFVIDKFPISRPNLTFSTLTVSNMSPEDSSIYLCSVEGADGQLNTEAFFGQGTRLTVV.

The V and J genes are TRBV7-8 and TRBJ1-1; weak D call: TRBD1 (6 bases). CDR1 is SGHVS and CDR2 is FQNEAQ in the germline V gene. The CDR3 loop spans 16 amino acids. V dropped 6 bases and J dropped 0 bases, with 17 bases sitting between them. DNA for the CDR3: TGTGCCAGCAGAATAGCCCCCACAGGGATGAACACTGAAGCTTTCTTT. Translated, it gives CASRIAPTGMNTEAFF. Drawing the rest from reference TRBV7-8 and TRBJ1-1, the complete variable domain is GAGVSQSPRYKVAKRGQDVALRCDPISGHVSLFWYQQALGQGPEFLTYFQNEAQLDKSGLPSDRFFAERPEGSVSTLKIQRTQQEDSAVYLCASRIAPTGMNTEAFFGQGTRLTVV.

This clonotype came up a few times. V usage is TRBV7-2 and J usage is TRBJ2-7; 14 bases fit TRBD2. Germline CDR1 reads SGHTA; CDR2 reads FQGNSA. J was trimmed by 4 bases and V by 5 bases; bases with no gene match: 7. The CDR3 covers 16 residues. The CDR3 sequence: CASSPPGLAGDYEQYF. Here the CDR3 DNA reads TGTGCCAGCAGCCCACCGGGACTAGCGGGGGATTACGAGCAGTACTTC.

This clonotype was recorded a few times. The chain is built from TRBV6-2 or TRBV6-3 and TRBJ1-1; D is unclear. CDR3 size: 14 residues. Germline V CDR1 and CDR2: MNHEY, SVGEGT. V was pared by 3 bases and J by 1 base, with 9 bases between. Here the CDR3 DNA reads TGTGCCAGCAGTTATTTAGACCGGAACACTGAAGCTTTCTTT. This translates into CASSYLDRNTEAFF.

The rearrangement links TRBV5-6 to TRBJ1-1, with D unresolved. V lost 0 bases and J lost 4, with 16 bases in between. The CDR3 contains 16 residues. Germline CDR1 reads SGHDT; CDR2 reads YYEEEE. The CDR3 sequence is CASSLAGSRVGTEAFF. The DNA for the CDR3 is TGTGCCAGCAGCTTGGCGGGCTCCCGAGTAGGCACTGAAGCTTTCTTT.

J is TRBJ1-2 and V is TRBV28; D call uncertain. The CDR3 extends over 15 amino acids. V was cut by 2 bases and J by 6 bases, with 16 bases left in between. Germline V gene data show CDR1 as MDHEN and CDR2 as SYDVKM. In DNA form, the CDR3 reads TGTGCCAGCAGTTTAGGCACTATCGGATCGGATGGCTACACCTTC. Translating it yields CASSLGTIGSDGYTF.

The chain joins TRBV24-1 to TRBJ2-5; 12 bases are shared with TRBD1. The CDR3 loop spans 15 amino acids. CDR1 and CDR2 (germline): KGHDR, SFDVKD. Trimming cost V 3 bases and J 7 bases; bases outside gene matches: 5. The CDR3 nucleotides read TGTGCCACCAGTGATGGGGACAGGGGGCCAGGGACCCAGTACTTC. Residues: CATSDGDRGPGTQYF.

This sequence joins TRBV28 and TRBJ1-2, with D perhaps matching TRBD1 (5 bases). The CDR3 is 15 residues long. From germline, CDR1 is MDHEN and CDR2 SYDVKM. V gave up 7 bases and J gave up 3 bases, with 18 bases separating them. The CDR3 reads CASTVDGGGDYGYTF. The CDR3 DNA sequence: TGTGCCAGCACCGTGGATGGGGGAGGTGACTATGGCTACACCTTC.